These T cell receptor beta chains were read from a single sample in a study of CD8 T cells in ankylosing spondylitis. TCRdb called the 5' RACE reads again in MiXCR, with one record for every CDR3 protein. The repertoire includes some 130,000 distinct CDR3 sequences, roughly 15% of them detected once, and 3% sits in the top ten. The sequencing input was blood, either unsorted or a sorted T cell fraction (not recorded which). These receptor sequences come from a female donor with ankylosing spondylitis or in good health (not recorded which). The CDR3 runs from the conserved cysteine through the conserved F or W. Each record gives: V gene, clone size, J gene, D gene, CDR3 protein, CDR3 DNA. The D gene is left open where the match is weak. The size of a clone is reported for some rows only, either as once, few or many, or as a class for expanded clones.

TRBV4-1,many,TRBJ1-1,.,CASSPRGTTTTSMDTEAFF,TGCGCCAGCAGCCCCCGAGGGACAACAACAACCTCCATGGACACTGAAGCTTTCTTT
TRBV7-6,many,TRBJ1-2,TRBD1,CASSLARGGGSYGYTF,TGTGCCAGCAGCTTAGCCCGGGGAGGGGGCAGCTATGGCTACACCTTC
TRBV20-1,.,TRBJ2-7,.,CSARVYGHLYEQYF,TGCAGTGCTAGGGTTTATGGACACCTCTACGAGCAGTACTTC
TRBV7-2,few,TRBJ2-3,.,CATSNGDTQYF,TGTGCCACGTCGAACGGAGATACGCAGTATTTT
TRBV18,.,TRBJ2-1,.,CASSPDNSYNEQFF,TGTGCCAGCTCACCAGACAACTCCTACAATGAGCAGTTCTTC
TRBV12-3/TRBV12-4,.,TRBJ2-7,.,CASSSRPMPLLQGSSYEQYF,TGTGCCAGCAGTTCAAGACCCATGCCGCTATTACAAGGTAGCTCCTACGAGCAGTACTTC
TRBV5-1,many,TRBJ2-2,.,CASSLEGANTGELFF,TGCGCCAGCAGCTTGGAAGGCGCGAACACCGGGGAGCTGTTTTTT
TRBV29-1,many,TRBJ2-2,.,CSVDVGVTGELFF,TGCAGCGTTGACGTCGGGGTCACCGGGGAGCTGTTTTTT
TRBV12-3/TRBV12-4,many,TRBJ1-5,.,CASSLVGPGQPQHF,TGTGCCAGCAGTTTGGTAGGGCCGGGTCAGCCCCAGCATTTT
TRBV11-1,many,TRBJ2-5,.,CASFPTEDRFGIVETQYF,TGTGCCAGCTTTCCCACAGAAGACAGGTTTGGGATCGTTGAGACCCAGTACTTC
TRBV2,few,TRBJ2-3,.,CASSESPSDTQYF,TGTGCCAGCAGTGAATCTCCTTCCGATACGCAGTATTTT
TRBV5-1,many,TRBJ2-7,.,CASSLGSTDSYEQYF,TGCGCCAGCAGCTTGGGATCGACAGACTCCTACGAGCAGTACTTC
TRBV20-1,.,TRBJ1-6,.,CSATTQGRSYNSPLHF,TGCAGTGCTACCACCCAAGGACGCTCCTATAATTCACCCCTCCACTTT
TRBV3-1,few,TRBJ2-1,TRBD2,CASSPTSGRGEQFF,TGTGCCAGCAGCCCGACTAGCGGGAGGGGCGAGCAGTTCTTC
TRBV20-1,few,TRBJ2-2,TRBD2,CSAPKAGGPWGELFF,TGCAGTGCTCCAAAAGCGGGAGGGCCGTGGGGGGAGCTGTTTTTT
TRBV20-1,many,TRBJ2-1,TRBD2,CSRNGLAGPNEQFF,TGCAGCAGGAATGGACTAGCGGGCCCCAATGAGCAGTTCTTC
TRBV27,.,TRBJ2-7,TRBD1,CASRRFRDSSYEQYF,TGTGCCAGCAGGCGGTTCCGGGACAGTTCCTACGAGCAGTACTTC
TRBV19,.,TRBJ1-5,TRBD1,CASRNPGGGNQPQHF,TGTGCCAGTAGAAACCCAGGGGGGGGCAATCAGCCCCAGCATTTT
TRBV13,many,TRBJ2-1,.,CASSQAEYYNEQFF,TGTGCCAGCTCCCAGGCAGAATACTACAATGAGCAGTTCTTC
TRBV5-1,many,TRBJ1-2,.,CASSLPNRELYGYTF,TGCGCCAGCAGCTTGCCCAACCGGGAGCTCTATGGCTACACCTTC
TRBV5-1,.,TRBJ1-2,TRBD1,CASSTRDREGYTF,TGCGCCAGCAGCACAAGGGACAGAGAGGGCTACACCTTC
TRBV20-1,many,TRBJ1-5,.,CSARTPGDQPQHF,TGCAGTGCTAGAACGCCGGGGGATCAGCCCCAGCATTTT
TRBV20-1,few,TRBJ2-7,TRBD2,CSASDPRGDYEQYF,TGCAGTGCTAGTGACCCACGGGGGGACTACGAGCAGTACTTC
TRBV7-9,few,TRBJ2-6,.,CASSPPPRSGANVLTF,TGTGCCAGCAGCCCCCCCCCCCGATCTGGGGCCAACGTCCTGACTTTC
TRBV20-1,.,TRBJ2-1,TRBD2,CSARVASGGVSYNEQFF,TGCAGTGCTAGAGTGGCTAGCGGGGGTGTTTCCTACAATGAGCAGTTCTTC
TRBV9,many,TRBJ2-2,.,CASSLGPKAGELFF,TGTGCCAGCTCGTTAGGGCCAAAAGCCGGGGAGCTGTTTTTT
TRBV5-6,.,TRBJ2-7,.,CASSRLEMTDNYEQYF,TGTGCCAGCAGCCGCTTGGAGATGACAGATAACTACGAGCAGTACTTC
TRBV20-1,many,TRBJ1-6,.,CSATQSRSGDSPLHF,TGCAGTGCTACGCAGTCACGTTCGGGAGATTCACCCCTCCACTTT
TRBV20-1,few,TRBJ2-7,TRBD2,CSPSGSGAYEQYF,TGCAGTCCTAGCGGGAGTGGGGCCTACGAGCAGTACTTC
TRBV7-9,few,TRBJ1-2,TRBD1,CASSQGGQGAFRDGYTF,TGTGCCAGCAGCCAGGGGGGACAGGGGGCCTTTAGAGATGGCTACACCTTC
TRBV20-1,.,TRBJ1-1,.,CSAPRSGLNTEAFF,TGCAGTGCTCCTCGGTCAGGGCTGAACACTGAAGCTTTCTTT
TRBV10-3,.,TRBJ2-2,TRBD1,CAISVRGQDTGELFF,TGTGCCATCAGTGTTAGGGGGCAGGACACCGGGGAGCTGTTTTTT
TRBV7-3,many,TRBJ2-1,.,CASSPVGQGRGSNEQFF,TGTGCCAGCAGCCCCGTGGGGCAGGGAAGGGGGTCCAATGAGCAGTTCTTC
TRBV6-1,few,TRBJ1-2,.,CASSELTDYGYTF,TGTGCCAGCAGTGAGTTAACTGACTATGGCTACACCTTC
TRBV12-3/TRBV12-4,few,TRBJ2-5,.,CASRPGGLTETQYF,TGTGCCAGCAGACCAGGCGGCCTTACGGAGACCCAGTACTTC